Presented here are 24 T cell receptor beta chains from one specimen sequenced in a study of blood T cell repertoires in COVID-19. Generated by immunoSEQ multiplex PCR, the TCRdb table keeps only in-frame clones and is missing some. The sample shows about 16,000 clones, 80% to 85% of them seen only once. Sequenced material: peripheral blood. The source of these receptors is a man between 60 and 75 years old with acute or convalescent COVID-19.

The CDR3: CAISSGVKETQYF. CDR3 bases: TGTGCCATAAGCTCGGGTGTTAAAGAGACCCAGTACTTC. The chain joins TRBV2 to TRBJ2-5; D remains unclear. V lost 10 bases and J lost 3, with 15 bases in between. Germline V gene data show CDR1 as SNHLY and CDR2 as FYNNEI. The CDR3 runs to 13 residues.

This clone was seen a few times. The chain has TRBV4-1 and TRBJ1-4, with D perhaps TRBD1 (5 bases). Looked up from germline, CDR1 is MGHRA and CDR2 is YSYEKL. Deletions cut 6 bases from V and 8 bases from J, with 13 bases between. The length of the CDR3 is 13 residues. The CDR3 is CASRPQGGEKLFF. DNA of the CDR3: TGCGCCAGCAGACCCCAGGGTGGGGAAAAACTGTTTTTT.

The sample holds a few counts of this clone. The chain uses TRBV7-2 and TRBJ1-1; D call uncertain. Germline CDR1 reads SGHTA; CDR2 reads FQGNSA. V was pared by 2 bases and J by 7 bases, with 8 bases between. The CDR3 consists of 12 residues. The DNA for the CDR3 is TGTGCCAGCAGCTTATCCCAGTATGAAGCTTTCTTT. It is translated as CASSLSQYEAFF.

The V gene is TRBV27, the J gene TRBJ1-4; 8 bases agree with TRBD1. V shed 0 bases and J 4 bases; nucleotides not matched to a gene: 4. This CDR3 is built from 16 residues. CDR1 and CDR2 (germline): MNHEY, SMNVEV (reference sequence). CDR3 sequence reads: CASSLSTGVLNEKLFF. Written as DNA, the CDR3 is TGTGCCAGCAGTTTATCGACAGGGGTCCTTAATGAAAAACTGTTTTTT.

This chain joins TRBV27 and TRBJ1-6; D is undetermined. Germline V gives CDR1 MNHEY, CDR2 SMNVEV (reference sequence). This CDR3 has 14 amino acids. V lost 6 bases, J lost 7 bases, and 13 bases lay in between. CDR3 in amino acids: CASSLLLRNSPLHF. CDR3 nucleotides: TGTGCCAGCAGCCTACTGTTAAGAAATTCACCCCTCCACTTT.

J is TRBJ2-2 and V is TRBV11-2, with 9 bases matching TRBD1. This CDR3 has 17 amino acids. From germline, CDR1 is SGHAT and CDR2 FQNNGV. J gave up 2 bases and V 6 bases, and 10 bases lay outside the gene matches. DNA of the CDR3: TGTGCCAGCAGTACTAGGACAGGGGCCCGCAACACCGGGGAGCTGTTTTTT. Translating it yields CASSTRTGARNTGELFF.

The V gene is TRBV18, the J gene TRBJ1-1; D may be TRBD1 (6 bases). In germline, CDR1 is KGHSH, CDR2 LQKENI. Trimming took 2 bases from V and 0 from J, leaving 13 bases between them. The CDR3 contains 16 residues. CDR3 residues: CASSPLQGRLNTEAFF. In nucleotides, the CDR3 is TGTGCCAGCTCACCATTACAGGGTCGTTTGAACACTGAAGCTTTCTTT.

The chain has TRBV18 and TRBJ1-5; D possibly corresponds to TRBD1 (5 bases). From germline, CDR1 is KGHSH and CDR2 LQKENI. V lost 3 bases, J lost 0 bases, and 9 bases lay in between. The CDR3 spans 15 residues. This CDR3 reads CASSPGAGSNQPQHF. CDR3 DNA sequence: TGTGCCAGCTCACCTGGGGCAGGTAGCAATCAGCCCCAGCATTTT.

In this sample, this clone turned up a few times. The rearrangement links TRBV18 to TRBJ1-1, with D maybe TRBD1 (5 bases). The CDR3 sequence is 14 residues long. The germline gives CDR1 KGHSH, CDR2 LQKENI. Trimming left V 6 bases short and J 0 bases short, with 11 bases between. The CDR3 coding sequence is TGTGCCAGCTCGGTAGGGGTAATGAACACTGAAGCTTTCTTT. It yields the protein CASSVGVMNTEAFF.

This CDR3 reads CASSPGQGYEQYF. The DNA of the CDR3 is TGTGCCAGCAGCCCGGGACAGGGTTACGAGCAGTACTTC. This sequence joins TRBV27 and TRBJ2-7, with TRBD1 identical over 9 bases. The CDR3 consists of 13 residues. V lost 6 bases and J lost 4; bases outside the gene matches: 4. The germline V gene encodes CDR1 MNHEY and CDR2 SMNVEV (reference sequence).

The V and J genes are TRBV12-3 or TRBV12-4 and TRBJ2-1; maybe TRBD2 (6 bases). The CDR3 consists of 11 residues. The V and J ends lost 6 bases and 8 bases respectively, with 8 bases between them. CDR3 nucleotide sequence: TGTGCCAGCAGGCTAGCGTATGAGCAGTTCTTC. Translating it yields CASRLAYEQFF.

The count of this clone is one. The chain combines TRBV5-1 with TRBJ2-3; D is unclear. Trimming took off 4 bases at V and 1 base at J, with 10 bases between the two ends. The CDR3 has 14 amino acids. Germline values: CDR1 SGHRS, CDR2 YFSETQ. CDR3 region: CASSAPLGTDTQYF. CDR3 bases: TGCGCCAGCAGCGCCCCCCTAGGCACAGATACGCAGTATTTT. The full variable domain, completed using reference TRBV5-1 and TRBJ2-3, is KAGVTQTPRYLIKTRGQQVTLSCSPISGHRSVSWYQQTPGQGLQFLFEYFSETQRNKGNFPGRFSGRQFSNSRSEMNVSTLELGDSALYLCASSAPLGTDTQYFGPGTRLTVL.

The chain couples TRBV7-2 to TRBJ1-1; 7 nucleotides line up with TRBD1. The CDR3 has 12 amino acids. Unmatched junction bases numbered 1, after V lost 4 bases and J lost 5 bases. Looked up from germline, CDR1 is SGHTA and CDR2 is FQGNSA. DNA for the CDR3: TGTGCCAGCAGCTCCAGGGGGACTGAAGCTTTCTTT. Protein sequence: CASSSRGTEAFF.

This rearrangement joins TRBV5-5 to TRBJ1-6; a weak D match, TRBD1 (5 bases). The CDR3 spans 17 residues. Trimming took 0 bases from V and 0 from J, leaving 10 bases between them. CDR1 and CDR2 (germline): SGHKS, YYEKEE (reference sequence). The CDR3 is CASSLGTTSSYNSPLHF. Written as DNA, the CDR3 is TGTGCCAGCAGCTTGGGGACAACGAGCTCCTATAATTCACCCCTCCACTTT.

V and J are TRBV28 and TRBJ1-3; 12 positions match TRBD1. This CDR3 region has 20 residues. Germline lookup yields CDR1 MDHEN and CDR2 SYDVKM. The V gene end was trimmed by 6 bases and the J gene end by 0 bases; junction bases not matched to a gene: 15. CDR3 bases: TGTGCCAGCAGCCAAGCCGGGACAGGGGGCAGGATCAGCTCTGGAAACACCATATATTTT. It encodes CASSQAGTGGRISSGNTIYF.

The V and J genes are TRBV28 and TRBJ1-2; tentative D call: TRBD1 (6 bases). Germline V lookup: CDR1 MDHEN, CDR2 SYDVKM. Trimming removed 2 bases from V and 4 bases from J, with 11 bases in between. The CDR3 sequence is 14 residues long. CDR3 sequence: CASSLGTRTYGYTF. The DNA for the CDR3 is TGTGCCAGCAGTTTAGGGACACGAACCTATGGCTACACCTTC.

The rearrangement uses TRBV12-3 or TRBV12-4 and TRBJ1-2; TRBD1 agrees at 8 bases. The CDR3 has 12 amino acids. The trim removed 10 bases at V and 6 bases at J, leaving 7 bases unmatched. The chain's CDR3 is CAIDGQGHGYTF. CDR3 DNA: TGTGCCATCGATGGACAGGGCCATGGCTACACCTTC.

The chain uses TRBV5-1 and TRBJ2-3; TRBD2 agrees at 9 bases. Germline CDR1 SGHRS, CDR2 YFSETQ. The CDR3 contains 16 residues. V was clipped by 0 bases and J by 1 base; unmatched bases: 3. CDR3 protein: CASSLGVAGGTDTQYF. In DNA, the CDR3 is TGCGCCAGCAGCTTGGGAGTAGCGGGGGGCACAGATACGCAGTATTTT.

On this clone itself: Mismatch with germline at one junction end may stem from a read error. The chain joins TRBV6-2 or TRBV6-3 to TRBJ2-7; 10 bases align to TRBD2. This CDR3 has 12 amino acids. Germline-derived CDR1 and CDR2 are MNHEY and SVGEGT. CDR3 region: CASSAPSGGSLF. Here the CDR3 DNA reads TGTGCCAGCAGTGCCCCTAGCGGGGGCTCCCTCTTC.

The V gene is TRBV2, the J gene TRBJ2-1, with a possible D match to TRBD2 (6 bases). V was trimmed by 4 bases and J by 10 bases, leaving 14 bases between them. This CDR3 has 13 residues. Germline V lookup: CDR1 SNHLY, CDR2 FYNNEI. The CDR3 DNA reads TGTGCCAGCAGTGTTGGGACTGTAAGAGAGCAGTTCTTC. Residues: CASSVGTVREQFF.

The chain carries TRBV2 and TRBJ1-3; D gene ambiguous. V was shortened by 1 base and J by 0 bases, with 10 bases between the two germline ends. Germline lookup yields CDR1 SNHLY and CDR2 FYNNEI. The CDR3 totals 16 residues. The CDR3 loop reads CASSEGLQYSGNTIYF. The CDR3 region has the DNA TGTGCCAGCAGTGAAGGGCTGCAGTACTCTGGAAACACCATATATTTT.

The chain carries TRBV5-5 and TRBJ1-5, with D possibly being TRBD1 (5 bases). Germline assignment: CDR1 SGHKS and CDR2 YYEKEE (reference sequence). V lost 2 bases, J lost 6 bases, and 12 bases lay in between. The CDR3 loop spans 14 amino acids. CDR3 sequence reads: CASSLSQGTQPQHF. The CDR3 region has the DNA TGTGCCAGCAGCTTAAGTCAGGGCACTCAGCCCCAGCATTTT. Supplemented by reference TRBV5-5 and TRBJ1-5, the full variable domain reads DAGVTQSPTHLIKTRGQQVTLRCSPISGHKSVSWYQQVLGQGPQFIFQYYEKEERGRGNFPDRFSARQFPNYSSELNVNALLLGDSALYLCASSLSQGTQPQHFGDGTRLSIL.

This clone has a handful of counts. The chain links TRBV2 to TRBJ2-2, with 8 bases lining up with TRBD1. The CDR3 runs 15 residues. Trimming at V came to 3 bases and at J to 5 bases, leaving 5 bases not matched to a gene. Germline V gene data show CDR1 as SNHLY and CDR2 as FYNNEI. The CDR3 nucleotides are TGTGCCAGCAGTGAGCAGGGGGCTTGGACCGGGGAGCTGTTTTTT. This translates into CASSEQGAWTGELFF.

A single count supports this clone. V usage is TRBV11-2 and J usage is TRBJ1-2, with TRBD1 as a possible D gene (5 bases). Trimming removed 5 bases at V and 3 bases at J, with 10 bases between. From germline, CDR1 is SGHAT and CDR2 FQNNGV. This CDR3 is 13 amino acids long. CDR3 bases: TGTGCCAGCAGCATCGACAGTTACTATGGCTACACCTTC. Translated: CASSIDSYYGYTF.